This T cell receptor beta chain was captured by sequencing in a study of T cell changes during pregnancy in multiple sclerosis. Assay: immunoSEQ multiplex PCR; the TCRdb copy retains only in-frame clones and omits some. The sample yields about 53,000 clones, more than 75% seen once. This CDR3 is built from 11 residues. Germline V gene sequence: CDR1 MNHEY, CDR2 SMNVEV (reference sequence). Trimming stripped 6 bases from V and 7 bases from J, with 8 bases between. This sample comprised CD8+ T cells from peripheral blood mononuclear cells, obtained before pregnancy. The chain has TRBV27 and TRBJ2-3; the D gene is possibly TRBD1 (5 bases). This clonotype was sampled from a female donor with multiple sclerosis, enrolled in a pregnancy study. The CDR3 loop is CASRSGNTQYF. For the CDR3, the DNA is TGTGCCAGCAGGTCAGGGAATACGCAGTATTTT.